This T cell receptor (beta chain) was sequenced for a study of CD8+ T cells in alopecia areata. Study outcomes and limitations: Among the cells sequenced in scalp samples are also the resident alphabeta T cells of normal skin.

The CDR3 has 13 residues. CDR1 SEHNR and CDR2 FQNEAQ come from the germline V gene (reference sequence). V dropped 5 bases and J dropped 7; count of bases not matched to a gene: 3. Regarding this clone: Its antigen is not identified.

Treatment in this sample: oral pan-JAK inhibitor, 5-10 mg twice daily. cDNA reverse transcribed from extracted RNA served as the sequencing template. Sequencing used immunoSEQ multiplex PCR; TCRdb keeps in-frame clones, though not all of them. In the table there are 110,000 to 150,000 clones, 45% to 65% of which are singletons. The rearrangement joins TRBV7-9 to TRBJ2-4; TRBD1 matches 9 bases. The sample was CD8+ T cells sorted from blood, taken at week 4, from a patient treated with tofacitinib. The sequence was collected from a human donor with alopecia areata. The CDR3 sequence is CASSSGQGNIQYF. The CDR3 DNA follows: TGTGCCAGCAGCAGCGGACAGGGGAACATTCAGTACTTC.